What follows are 30 T cell receptor beta chains derived from one specimen sequenced in a study of T cell repertoires in aging, cancer and after chemotherapy. Amplification of TCR beta used genomic DNA extracted from peripheral blood. Rearranged V-D-J TRB sequences were amplified with a mixed TRB-A/B primer pool. One entry per CDR3 protein results from TCRdb running MiXCR on the multiplex PCR reads. This sample has approximately 6,300 distinct CDR3 sequences, with 32% found just once. The sample comprised blood. The receptors shown here come from a human donor with a blood cancer.

This clonotype was seen more than once but under ten times. The chain combines TRBV30 with TRBJ1-1, with D unresolved. The V end lost 4 bases, the J end lost 4 bases, and 13 bases lay between the germline ends. Germline V CDR1 and CDR2: GTSNPN, SVGIG (reference sequence). The CDR3 length is 13 residues. The CDR3 DNA reads TGTGCCTGGACCGTCCGGGCGGGCACTGAAGCTTTCTTT. This encodes CAWTVRAGTEAFF. Drawing the rest from reference TRBV30 and TRBJ1-1, the complete variable domain is SQTIHQWPATLVQPVGSPLSLECTVEGTSNPNLYWYRQAAGRGLQLLFYSVGIGQISSEVPQNLSASRPQDRQFILSSKKLLLSDSGFYLCAWTVRAGTEAFFGQGTRLTVV.

The V gene is TRBV20-1, the J gene TRBJ2-5; 9 bases are shared with TRBD2. The V and J ends lost 0 bases and 7 bases, in that order; junction bases with no gene match: 12. The CDR3 contains 16 residues. Per germline, CDR1 DFQATT and CDR2 SNEGSKA (reference sequence). As DNA, the CDR3 is TGCAGTGCTAGAGATCCAGGGACTAGCTCAGTAGGGACCCAGTACTTC. It codes for CSARDPGTSSVGTQYF.

The chain is built from TRBV10-3 and TRBJ1-1; maybe TRBD1 (5 bases). V was cut by 7 bases and J by 1 base, with 16 bases left in between. The germline gives CDR1 ENHRY, CDR2 SYGVKD. This CDR3 has 15 amino acids. The CDR3 loop is CAITETVRGNTEAFF. Written as DNA, the CDR3 is TGTGCCATCACCGAGACAGTGAGGGGGAACACTGAAGCTTTCTTT.

The V and J genes are TRBV20-1 and TRBJ1-1; no reliable D call. The CDR3 extends over 12 amino acids. Germline values: CDR1 DFQATT, CDR2 SNEGSKA (reference sequence). Trimming shortened V by 3 bases and J by 2 bases, and 7 bases separated the two germline ends. For the CDR3, the DNA is TGCAGTGCTAGGATGGGAAACACTGAAGCTTTCTTT. It codes for CSARMGNTEAFF.

The J gene is TRBJ2-5, the V gene TRBV5-1; D is uncertain. From germline, CDR1 is SGHRS and CDR2 YFSETQ. The CDR3 has 14 residues. Trimming took 2 bases from V and 0 from J, leaving 8 bases between them. The CDR3: CASSFGGYQETQYF. The CDR3 DNA follows: TGCGCCAGCAGCTTTGGTGGGTACCAAGAGACCCAGTACTTC.

V is TRBV7-2 and J is TRBJ2-2, with a weak D call TRBD1 (6 bases). Germline lookup yields CDR1 SGHTA and CDR2 FQGNSA. This CDR3 has 13 amino acids. V lost 4 bases to trimming and J lost 7 bases, with 10 bases between them. CDR3 coding DNA: TGTGCCAGCAGCTCGAGGGGGAACGGGGAGCTGTTTTTT. Protein product: CASSSRGNGELFF.

This sequence joins TRBV20-1 and TRBJ2-2, with TRBD2 as a possible D gene (6 bases). CDR3 size: 16 residues. Germline CDR1 is DFQATT and CDR2 is SNEGSKA (reference sequence). Trimming took off 3 bases at V and 2 bases at J, with 16 bases between the two ends. The CDR3 region is CSARSRRGTNTGELFF. The CDR3 DNA is TGCAGTGCTAGGTCCCGACGGGGGACCAACACCGGGGAGCTGTTTTTT.

Only a few counts were recorded for this clonotype. This sequence joins TRBV6-4 and TRBJ2-7; D possibly uses TRBD1 or TRBD2 (5 bases each). V lost 6 bases to trimming and J lost 6 bases, with 18 bases between them. The germline V gene encodes CDR1 MRHNA and CDR2 SNTAGT. The CDR3 loop spans 14 amino acids. The CDR3 coding sequence is TGTGCCAGCAGCCAAGATGTGACGGGGCGCGAGCAGTACTTC. Translated, it gives CASSQDVTGREQYF.

The sample holds one count of this clonotype. The chain recombines TRBV20-1 with TRBJ2-3; perhaps TRBD2 as D (5 bases). The V end was cut by 5 bases, the J end by 1 base, with 16 bases between. This CDR3 region has 15 residues. Germline V gene data show CDR1 as DFQATT and CDR2 as SNEGSKA (reference sequence). The CDR3 region is CSAVSGLKGTDTQYF. The CDR3 nucleotides read TGCAGTGCTGTCAGCGGTTTAAAGGGCACAGATACGCAGTATTTT.

This clonotype was seen just once. A read error is possible here, since a much larger clone lies one base away. The chain recombines TRBV6-5 with TRBJ2-6; D is uncertain. V was trimmed by 5 bases and J by 0 bases, leaving 8 bases between them. The CDR3 contains 15 residues. Germline CDR1 MNHEY, CDR2 SVGAGI. This CDR3 is CASSHFSSGANVLTF. CDR3 nucleotides: TGTGCCAGCAGTCACTTCTCCTCTGGGGCCAACGTCCTGACTTTC.

This clonotype was observed a few times. V usage is TRBV6-6 and J usage is TRBJ2-1, with 10 nucleotides matching TRBD2. V was pared by 6 bases and J by 5 bases, with 7 bases of the junction left unmatched. Germline V gene data show CDR1 as MNHNY and CDR2 as SVGAGI (reference sequence). The CDR3 sequence is 15 residues long. The CDR3 DNA reads as TGTGCCAGCAGGCCTTGGACTAGCGGACACAATGAGCAGTTCTTC. Its protein is CASRPWTSGHNEQFF.

The sample holds a few counts of this clonotype. This chain uses TRBV5-1 with TRBJ2-2, with 8 nucleotides matching TRBD2. This CDR3 comprises 16 residues. CDR1 and CDR2 (germline): SGHRS, YFSETQ. V dropped 4 bases and J dropped 7; count of bases not matched to a gene: 12. The CDR3 DNA reads TGCGCCAGCAGCCCCTCCGGACTAGCATCTGGCGGGGAGCTGTTTTTT. The encoded protein is CASSPSGLASGGELFF.

As to this clonotype: A much larger clone is a single base away; this may be a read error. The final CDR3 position lacks the conserved phenylalanine or tryptophan, pointing to a likely read error. In nucleotides, the CDR3 is TGCAGCGTTGAACAAGTATGGGGCAGGGGGACCCAGTACTTG. The encoded protein is CSVEQVWGRGTQYL. This chain connects TRBV29-1 to TRBJ2-5; D might be TRBD1 (6 bases). The CDR3 is 14 residues long. Trimming removed 2 bases at V and 7 bases at J, with 17 bases between. Germline V gene lookup returns CDR1 SQVTM and CDR2 ANQGSEA.

V and J are TRBV5-5 and TRBJ2-7, with TRBD2 as a possible D gene (6 bases). V lost 0 bases and J 7 bases, leaving 14 bases between the germline ends. Germline lookup yields CDR1 SGHKS and CDR2 YYEKEE (reference sequence). The CDR3 has 14 residues. As DNA, the CDR3 is TGTGCCAGCAGCTTGGGGGGGGTATTAGGGGAGCAGTACTTC. Translation: CASSLGGVLGEQYF.

In its sample, this clonotype is medium-sized. The chain is built from TRBV19 and TRBJ2-2; D possibly corresponds to TRBD2 (7 bases). Trimming left V 9 bases short and J 6 bases short, with 14 bases between. Germline CDR1 and CDR2: LNHDA and SQIVND (reference sequence). This CDR3 comprises 13 residues. DNA for the CDR3: TGTGCCAGCCGTAGGGGGAGGGCCGGGGAGCTGTTTTTT. The encoded protein is CASRRGRAGELFF.

This chain uses TRBV6-2 or TRBV6-3 with TRBJ2-2; D call uncertain. Germline lookup yields CDR1 MNHEY and CDR2 SVGEGT. V lost 6 bases, J lost 5 bases, and 10 bases lay in between. The CDR3 totals 13 residues. In DNA, the CDR3 is TGTGCCAGCAGCCCGGGCCTTACCGGGGAGCTGTTTTTT. Its protein is CASSPGLTGELFF.

The CDR3 loop reads CASSILRGKDAGELFF. The DNA for the CDR3 is TGTGCCAGTAGTATCCTCCGGGGGAAGGACGCCGGGGAGCTGTTTTTT. This chain uses TRBV19 with TRBJ2-2; D is possibly TRBD2 (6 bases). Trimming cost V 3 bases and J 6 bases, with 17 bases left between them. Germline V CDR1 and CDR2: LNHDA, SQIVND (reference sequence). This CDR3 comprises 16 residues. The whole variable domain, filled in from reference TRBV19 and TRBJ2-2, reads DGGITQSPKYLFRKEGQNVTLSCEQNLNHDAMYWYRQDPGQGLRLIYYSQIVNDFQKGDIAEGYSVSREKKESFPLTVTSAQKNPTAFYLCASSILRGKDAGELFFGEGSRLTVL.

For this clonotype: Germline is not matched at one junction end, which may reflect a read error. The chain links TRBV5-6 to TRBJ2-2, with 12 bases aligning to TRBD1. The CDR3 is 18 amino acids. The germline gives CDR1 SGHDT, CDR2 YYEEEE. The CDR3 here is CASSSKPPGQGARGELFF. Here the CDR3 DNA reads TGCGCCAGCAGTTCTAAACCGCCGGGACAGGGGGCGCGGGGGGAGCTGTTTTTT.

This chain's CDR3 is CASSLVGQPQHF. The CDR3 nucleotides are TGTGCCAGCAGCTTGGTGGGTCAGCCCCAGCATTTT. The genes are TRBV5-4 and TRBJ1-5; no definite D call. Germline V gene sequence: CDR1 SGHNT, CDR2 YYREEE (reference sequence). The CDR3 loop spans 12 amino acids. Trimming removed 0 bases from V and 6 bases from J, with 4 bases in between.

This clonotype was observed a handful of times. The gene calls are TRBV4-2 and TRBJ1-5; the match to TRBD1 covers 8 bases. Germline trimming cut 3 bases from V and 6 bases from J; bases unmatched to any gene: 7. Germline-derived CDR1 and CDR2 are LGHNA and YNFKEQ. The CDR3 spans 15 residues. CDR3 bases: TGTGCCAGCAGCCAGGGGGGACAGGACGGTCAGCCCCAGCATTTT. It yields the protein CASSQGGQDGQPQHF.

The chain recombines TRBV6-5 with TRBJ1-2, with D uncertain. The CDR3 has 12 residues. Germline values: CDR1 MNHEY, CDR2 SVGAGI. The V end was cut by 2 bases, the J end by 8 bases, with 9 bases between. CDR3 nucleotides: TGTGCCAGCAGTTACCAATACGGGGGCTACACCTTC. It yields the protein CASSYQYGGYTF.

The rearrangement joins TRBV19 to TRBJ2-7, with D possibly TRBD1 on 6 matching bases. Trimming took off 8 bases at V and 4 bases at J, with 24 bases between the two ends. CDR1 is LNHDA, CDR2 SQIVND, per germline (reference sequence). The CDR3 runs to 16 residues. The CDR3: CASRGSDRTWEYEQYF. CDR3 in DNA: TGTGCCAGTCGGGGATCAGACAGGACCTGGGAATACGAGCAGTACTTC.

CDR3 DNA: TGTGCCAGCAGCCAAGTACTAGCGGATTACACCGGGGAGCTGTTTTTT. Its protein is CASSQVLADYTGELFF. The chain joins TRBV6-5 to TRBJ2-2; 8 bases align to TRBD2. This CDR3 comprises 16 residues. J was trimmed by 3 bases and V by 6 bases; bases with no gene match: 9. Per the germline V gene, CDR1 is MNHEY and CDR2 is SVGAGI.

There are a few counts of this clonotype. The chain carries TRBV5-4 and TRBJ1-1; maybe TRBD1 (5 bases). Germline V gene lookup returns CDR1 SGHNT and CDR2 YYREEE (reference sequence). V was pared by 0 bases and J by 5 bases, with 8 bases between. The CDR3 sequence is 13 residues long. CDR3 amino acids: CASSLGKGTEAFF. The CDR3 bases are TGTGCCAGCAGCTTGGGGAAGGGGACTGAAGCTTTCTTT. The whole variable domain, filled in from reference TRBV5-4 and TRBJ1-1, reads ETGVTQSPTHLIKTRGQQVTLRCSSQSGHNTVSWYQQALGQGPQFIFQYYREEENGRGNFPPRFSGLQFPNYSSELNVNALELDDSALYLCASSLGKGTEAFFGQGTRLTVV.

Turning to this clonotype: A much more abundant neighbour one base away suggests this may be a read error. V and J are TRBV7-4 and TRBJ2-1; TRBD2 matches 7 bases. Germline-derived CDR1 and CDR2 are SGHVT and SQSDAQ. The CDR3 has 12 residues. The CDR3 is CASTGGGDEKFF. The CDR3 DNA sequence: TGTGCCAGCACCGGGGGAGGGGATGAGAAGTTCTTC. The variable domain in full, completed from reference TRBV7-4 and TRBJ2-1, reads GAGVSQSPRYKVAKRGRDVALRCDSISGHVTLYWYRQTLGQGSEVLTYSQSDAQRDKSGRPSGRFSAERPERSVSTLKIQRTEQGDSAVYLCASTGGGDEKFFGPGTRLTVL.

This clonotype was recorded once. The genes are TRBV7-2 and TRBJ1-1; D gene uncertain. The CDR3 length is 13 residues. Trimming stripped 2 bases from V and 5 bases from J, with 9 bases between. The germline V gene encodes CDR1 SGHTA and CDR2 FQGNSA. In DNA form, the CDR3 reads TGTGCCAGCAGCTTAAATTATGGGACTGAAGCTTTCTTT. This gives the protein CASSLNYGTEAFF.

This clonotype ranks as medium-sized. V usage is TRBV29-1 and J usage is TRBJ2-1; D is ambiguous. Trimming took off 5 bases at V and 5 bases at J, with 7 bases between the two ends. CDR1 SQVTM and CDR2 ANQGSEA come from the germline V gene. The CDR3 length is 11 residues. The CDR3 bases are TGCAGCGTTCGACTGAACAATGAGCAGTTCTTC. Protein product: CSVRLNNEQFF.

This clonotype qualifies as medium-sized. The V call is TRBV13, the J call TRBJ2-3; the match to TRBD2 covers 15 bases. The V and J ends lost 4 bases and 3 bases, in that order; junction bases with no gene match: 8. This CDR3 comprises 18 residues. Germline values: CDR1 PRHDT, CDR2 FYEKMQ (reference sequence). The CDR3 spells CASSSSGLAGGSTDTQYF. CDR3 nucleotide sequence: TGTGCCAGCAGCTCATCCGGACTAGCGGGGGGGAGTACAGATACGCAGTATTTT. The full variable domain, in which reference TRBV13 and TRBJ2-3 provide the parts outside the CDR3, is AAGVIQSPRHLIKEKRETATLKCYPIPRHDTVYWYQQGPGQDPQFLISFYEKMQSDKGSIPDRFSAQQFSDYHSELNMSSLELGDSALYFCASSSSGLAGGSTDTQYFGPGTRLTVL.

The chain has TRBV28 and TRBJ2-1, with 7 bases aligning to TRBD1. The J segment lost 6 bases and the V segment lost 6 bases, leaving 5 bases of the junction unmatched. This CDR3 comprises 13 residues. Per germline, CDR1 MDHEN and CDR2 SYDVKM. CDR3 in amino acids: CASRGRGSNEQFF. The CDR3 nucleotides are TGTGCCAGCAGAGGCAGGGGGTCCAATGAGCAGTTCTTC.

This chain uses TRBV7-6 with TRBJ2-3; 8 positions agree with TRBD2. The CDR3 extends over 14 amino acids. The V gene's germline CDR1 is SGHVS and CDR2 FNYEAQ. Trimming removed 5 bases from V and 5 bases from J; junction bases left unmatched: 6. The CDR3 loop reads CASSVGLEVDTQYF. CDR3 in DNA: TGTGCCAGCAGCGTGGGACTAGAAGTAGATACGCAGTATTTT.